These 11 T cell receptor beta chains were sequenced from one sample in a study of post-analysis software for immune sequencing data. Study conclusions and caveats: The study found TRBV5-6, TRBV5-1 and TRBV20-1 among about five TRBV segments more frequent in patients than controls.

These receptors have no identified antigens. Unique molecular identifiers tagged the TCR beta cDNA libraries. A single record per CDR3 protein comes from TCRdb applying MiXCR to the PCR reads. The data show about 460,000 distinct CDR3 sequences, around 40% seen once. The sequenced material came from blood. These receptors were collected from a girl aged 10 to 17 with multiple sclerosis.

This clonotype was recorded only once. The V and J genes are TRBV4-3 and TRBJ2-5; D uncertain. Germline loops: CDR1 LGHNA, CDR2 YSLEER. The germline V and J ends were trimmed by 1 base and 2 bases, with 14 bases remaining between them. This CDR3 spans 16 amino acids. The CDR3 is CASSQGPQAPQETQYF. CDR3 DNA: TGCGCCAGCAGCCAAGGTCCCCAGGCCCCACAAGAGACCCAGTACTTC.

The chain carries TRBV3-1 and TRBJ2-6; D remains unclear. V dropped 5 bases and J dropped 4 bases, with 6 bases sitting between them. Germline CDR1 reads LGHDT; CDR2 reads YNNKEL (reference sequence). The CDR3 has 13 residues. Written as DNA, the CDR3 is TGTGCCAGCAGCGTTTACGGGGCCAACGTCCTGACTTTC. The encoded protein is CASSVYGANVLTF.

The V and J genes are TRBV7-2 and TRBJ2-3; perhaps TRBD1 as D (8 bases). The CDR3 is made up of 18 amino acids. Trimming removed 4 bases at V and 6 bases at J, with 26 bases between. Germline CDR1 reads SGHTA; CDR2 reads FQGNSA. The CDR3 DNA sequence: TGTGCCAGCAGCTCCCCAGGGAGGGGACAGGTTTGGGGGGATACGCAGTATTTT. Its translation: CASSSPGRGQVWGDTQYF.

The gene calls are TRBV2 and TRBJ2-1, with TRBD2 matching 7 bases. The V segment lost 5 bases and the J segment 9 bases; nucleotides outside the gene matches: 4. From germline, CDR1 is SNHLY and CDR2 FYNNEI. There are 12 residues in the CDR3. This CDR3 is CASSWGEGEQFF. CDR3 nucleotide sequence: TGTGCCAGCAGTTGGGGGGAGGGTGAGCAGTTCTTC.

The rearrangement uses TRBV28 and TRBJ2-5; D perhaps matches TRBD1 (5 bases). The closer fit of TRBJ2-7 to the DNA end suggests the J call may be wrong. Looked up from germline, CDR1 is MDHEN and CDR2 is SYDVKM. This CDR3 has 15 amino acids. The CDR3 here is CASSFGDSSSHEQYF. DNA of the CDR3: TGTGCCAGCAGTTTCGGTGACAGCTCCAGCCACGAGCAGTACTTC.

V is TRBV7-2 and J is TRBJ1-5, with D uncertain. Germline V gene lookup returns CDR1 SGHTA and CDR2 FQGNSA. Trimming stripped 1 base from V and 10 bases from J, with 14 bases between. The CDR3 runs 14 residues. CDR3 DNA sequence: TGTGCCAGCAGCTTAGGCGAGGAGTTCCTTCCCCAGCATTTT. It translates to CASSLGEEFLPQHF. The full variable domain, its missing parts supplied by reference TRBV7-2 and TRBJ1-5, is GAGVSQSPSNKVTEKGKDVELRCDPISGHTALYWYRQSLGQGLEFLIYFQGNSAPDKSGLPSDRFSAERTGGSVSTLTIQRTQQEDSAVYLCASSLGEEFLPQHFGDGTRLSIL.

The V gene is TRBV27, the J gene TRBJ2-1, with no clear D. The CDR3 length is 14 residues. The ends were cut back, 5 bases at V and 2 bases at J, with 10 bases in the middle. CDR1 and CDR2 from the germline V gene are MNHEY and SMNVEV (reference sequence). The CDR3 loop reads CASSLSIPYNEQFF. The CDR3 coding sequence is TGTGCCAGCAGTCTTAGTATCCCCTACAATGAGCAGTTCTTC.

V usage is TRBV3-1 and J usage is TRBJ1-2, with D possibly matching TRBD1 (6 bases). Germline loops: CDR1 LGHDT, CDR2 YNNKEL (reference sequence). V lost 0 bases, J lost 4 bases, and 9 bases lay in between. CDR3 length: 14 residues. This CDR3 is CASSQDPDSYGYTF. In DNA form, the CDR3 reads TGTGCCAGCAGCCAAGATCCGGACAGCTATGGCTACACCTTC.

This clonotype came up many times. This chain uses TRBV4-1 with TRBJ2-5; D is undetermined. The ends were cut back, 0 bases at V and 3 bases at J, with 8 bases in the middle. Germline V CDR1 and CDR2: MGHRA, YSYEKL. This CDR3 contains 14 residues. The CDR3 DNA reads TGCGCCAGCAGCCAAGAAGGATTCGAAGAGACCCAGTACTTC. Amino acids: CASSQEGFEETQYF.

The V and J genes are TRBV20-1 and TRBJ2-7; D is ambiguous. CDR3 length equals 14 residues. Germline lookup yields CDR1 DFQATT and CDR2 SNEGSKA (reference sequence). V gave up 3 bases and J gave up 0 bases, with 12 bases separating them. The CDR3 DNA reads as TGCAGTGCTAGTGCCGGGTCTTCCTCCTACGAGCAGTACTTC. The encoded protein is CSASAGSSSYEQYF.

The V and J genes are TRBV6-5 and TRBJ1-2; a possible D gene is TRBD1 (5 bases). Germline loops: CDR1 MNHEY, CDR2 SVGAGI. V was pared by 0 bases and J by 8 bases, with 19 bases between. The CDR3 extends over 16 amino acids. CDR3 region: CASSYSARAGSKGYTF. The CDR3 DNA reads TGTGCCAGCAGTTACTCTGCCAGGGCTGGATCAAAAGGCTACACCTTC.